Shown below are 22 T cell receptor beta chains from a single sample sequenced in a study of blood T cell repertoires in COVID-19. Sequenced by immunoSEQ multiplex PCR; TCRdb stores in-frame clones only, minus some. The sample holds some 150,000 clones, roughly 87% seen once. The specimen was peripheral blood. These receptors were taken from a woman aged 60-70 years who had recovered from COVID-19.

This rearrangement joins TRBV29-1 to TRBJ2-3; TRBD2 might be the D (5 bases). This CDR3 has 12 residues. Germline CDR1 reads SQVTM; CDR2 reads ANQGSEA. The V and J ends lost 7 bases and 0 bases respectively, with 8 bases between them. DNA of the CDR3: TGCAGCGCCTGGACTAGCACAGATACGCAGTATTTT. It codes for CSAWTSTDTQYF.

This sequence joins TRBV11-1 and TRBJ2-1, with TRBD2 matching over 9 bases. CDR3 length: 15 amino acids. Germline V lookup: CDR1 SGHAT, CDR2 FQDESV (reference sequence). Losses at the gene ends were 2 bases for V and 9 bases for J; bases not matched to a gene: 8. The CDR3 nucleotides are TGTGCCAGCAGCTTATGGCGGGGGGGCCGGGTTGAGCAGTTCTTC. It translates to CASSLWRGGRVEQFF.

The V and J genes are TRBV5-4 and TRBJ2-5, with 11 bases aligning to TRBD2. The ends lost 0 bases at V and 3 bases at J; junction bases unmatched: 1. CDR3 length: 15 residues. Germline lookup yields CDR1 SGHNT and CDR2 YYREEE (reference sequence). CDR3 sequence reads: CASSLVGLAEETQYF. CDR3 coding DNA: TGTGCCAGCAGCTTGGTGGGACTAGCGGAAGAGACCCAGTACTTC.

This chain joins TRBV28 and TRBJ1-4; D is ambiguous. CDR1 and CDR2 from the germline V gene are MDHEN and SYDVKM. The CDR3 sequence is 12 residues long. V lost 4 bases and J lost 9, with 9 bases in between. CDR3 sequence (DNA): TGTGCCAGCAGTTCGAACACCAAAAAACTGTTTTTT. Translated: CASSSNTKKLFF.

The chain couples TRBV28 to TRBJ1-5, with unresolved D. V gave up 5 bases and J gave up 0 bases, with 14 bases separating them. Germline CDR1 and CDR2: MDHEN and SYDVKM. The CDR3 loop spans 16 amino acids. The CDR3: CASSGENWYSNQPQHF. The DNA of the CDR3 is TGTGCCAGCAGTGGGGAGAACTGGTATAGCAATCAGCCCCAGCATTTT. The full variable domain, rest sourced from reference TRBV28 and TRBJ1-5, is DVKVTQSSRYLVKRTGEKVFLECVQDMDHENMFWYRQDPGLGLRLIYFSYDVKMKEKGDIPEGYSVSREKKERFSLILESASTNQTSMYLCASSGENWYSNQPQHFGDGTRLSIL.

The genes are TRBV4-3 and TRBJ1-4; the D gene is possibly TRBD1 (5 bases). The CDR3 contains 15 residues. Germline lookup yields CDR1 LGHNA and CDR2 YSLEER. With 2 bases removed from V and 3 bases from J, the gap between germline ends came to 10 bases. Written as DNA, the CDR3 is TGCGCCAGCAGCCAACAAACAGGACCTAATGAAAAACTGTTTTTT. It is translated as CASSQQTGPNEKLFF.

This clone was seen a single time. The chain has TRBV6-1 and TRBJ1-5; 11 nucleotides line up with TRBD1. The CDR3 runs to 16 residues. Germline V gene data show CDR1 as MNHNS and CDR2 as SASEGT. V gave up 2 bases and J gave up 6 bases; unmatched junction bases: 6. CDR3 coding DNA: TGTGCCAGCAGTGAAAGTGGGACAGGGGGAGGTCAGCCCCAGCATTTT. The encoded protein is CASSESGTGGGQPQHF.

The chain's CDR3 is CASSDGGPSMEGQYF. The DNA for the CDR3 is TGTGCCAGCAGTGATGGCGGACCTTCTATGGAGGGCCAGTACTTC. This sequence joins TRBV25-1 and TRBJ2-5; D may be TRBD2 (6 bases). Germline CDR1 MGHDK, CDR2 SYGVNS. V was trimmed by 3 bases and J by 10 bases, leaving 21 bases between them. The CDR3 extends over 15 amino acids.

V and J are TRBV5-6 and TRBJ1-6, with a weak D call TRBD1 (5 bases). Trimming removed 3 bases from V and 7 bases from J, with 14 bases in between. Germline V gives CDR1 SGHDT, CDR2 YYEEEE. The CDR3 runs to 15 residues. The CDR3 DNA reads as TGTGCCAGCAGCTCGGGACCCGGGGGGAATTCACCCCTCCACTTT. Its translation: CASSSGPGGNSPLHF. The variable domain in full, completed from reference TRBV5-6 and TRBJ1-6, reads DAGVTQSPTHLIKTRGQQVTLRCSPKSGHDTVSWYQQALGQGPQFIFQYYEEEERQRGNFPDRFSGHQFPNYSSELNVNALLLGDSALYLCASSSGPGGNSPLHFGNGTRLTVT.

This clone was seen a few times. V usage is TRBV5-1 and J usage is TRBJ1-6; D gene ambiguous. Trimming stripped 1 base from V and 5 bases from J, with 7 bases between. Germline V gene sequence: CDR1 SGHRS, CDR2 YFSETQ. The CDR3 has 14 amino acids. CDR3 bases: TGCGCCAGCAGCTTGAGGAGCGATAATTCACCCCTCCACTTT. Its translation: CASSLRSDNSPLHF.

The gene calls are TRBV27 and TRBJ1-1; D is possibly TRBD1 (6 bases). The ends were cut back, 8 bases at V and 2 bases at J, with 18 bases in the middle. This CDR3 is 15 amino acids long. The germline CDR1 and CDR2 sequences are MNHEY and SMNVEV (reference sequence). The CDR3 nucleotides are TGTGCCAGCGGGCGGATACTACAGGGCAACACTGAAGCTTTCTTT. The encoded protein is CASGRILQGNTEAFF.

This chain joins TRBV11-2 and TRBJ1-6, with 10 bases identical to TRBD1. This CDR3 spans 14 amino acids. V trimming: 6 bases; J trimming: 9 bases; junction bases outside the gene matches: 5. The germline CDR1 and CDR2 sequences are SGHAT and FQNNGV. As DNA, the CDR3 is TGTGCCAGCAGTAGGGACAGGGGTTCTTCACCCCTCCACTTT. Translated, it gives CASSRDRGSSPLHF.

The chain is built from TRBV11-1 and TRBJ2-5; D gene unclear. Germline values: CDR1 SGHAT, CDR2 FQDESV (reference sequence). The V end was cut by 5 bases, the J end by 2 bases, with 12 bases between. CDR3 length equals 14 residues. CDR3: CASSPRHLQETQYF. The DNA of the CDR3 is TGTGCCAGCAGCCCCCGACACTTACAAGAGACCCAGTACTTC.

The chain employs TRBV28 and TRBJ1-4, with TRBD1 matching 7 bases. The V segment lost 5 bases and the J segment 3 bases; nucleotides outside the gene matches: 9. CDR1 is MDHEN, CDR2 SYDVKM, per germline. This CDR3 contains 16 residues. This chain's CDR3 is CASSTRPGGANEKLFF. As DNA, the CDR3 is TGTGCCAGCAGTACCCGGCCAGGGGGAGCTAATGAAAAACTGTTTTTT.

CDR3 sequence: CASSPEDSSYNSPLHF. CDR3 nucleotide sequence: TGTGCCAGCAGCCCGGAGGACAGCTCCTATAATTCACCCCTCCACTTT. The chain recombines TRBV5-5 with TRBJ1-6; D perhaps matches TRBD1 (6 bases). Germline V gene sequence: CDR1 SGHKS, CDR2 YYEKEE (reference sequence). The ends were cut back, 4 bases at V and 0 bases at J, with 11 bases in the middle. The CDR3 has 16 residues. Combining the CDR3 with reference TRBV5-5 and TRBJ1-6 gives the whole variable domain DAGVTQSPTHLIKTRGQQVTLRCSPISGHKSVSWYQQVLGQGPQFIFQYYEKEERGRGNFPDRFSARQFPNYSSELNVNALLLGDSALYLCASSPEDSSYNSPLHFGNGTRLTVT.

J is TRBJ2-7 and V is TRBV19; 12 bases match TRBD1. Germline CDR1 and CDR2: LNHDA and SQIVND (reference sequence). V gave up 4 bases and J gave up 3 bases; unmatched junction bases: 4. The length of the CDR3 is 15 residues. The CDR3 region has the DNA TGTGCCAGTAGTACGGGGACAGGGGGCAGCTACGAGCAGTACTTC. It specifies CASSTGTGGSYEQYF.

The V gene is TRBV9, the J gene TRBJ2-1; tentatively, D is TRBD2 (5 bases). CDR1 SGDLS and CDR2 YYNGEE come from the germline V gene. This CDR3 is built from 16 residues. The V end lost 0 bases, the J end lost 3 bases, and 13 bases lay between the germline ends. CDR3 loop: CASSVARGYDYNEQFF. The CDR3 nucleotides read TGTGCCAGCAGCGTAGCGAGAGGGTATGACTACAATGAGCAGTTCTTC.

Only a few counts were recorded for this clone. The chain couples TRBV6-1 to TRBJ2-5; D uncertain. CDR3 length: 13 amino acids. V shed 3 bases and J shed 5 bases, with 10 bases lying between them. CDR1 is MNHNS, CDR2 SASEGT, per germline. DNA of the CDR3: TGTGCCAGCAGTGAGGTGGTTCGGGAGACCCAGTACTTC. Residues: CASSEVVRETQYF.

This clone was recorded once. The chain employs TRBV5-1 and TRBJ2-7; D gene unclear. Germline V gene data show CDR1 as SGHRS and CDR2 as YFSETQ. Trimming stripped 0 bases from V and 5 bases from J, with 12 bases between. The CDR3 covers 14 residues. In DNA, the CDR3 is TGCGCCAGCAGCTTGGCGTCCCCCCAGGACGAGCAGTACTTC. Protein product: CASSLASPQDEQYF.

For the CDR3, the DNA is TGTGCCAGCAGACGCCAGGGAGGAGGAAACACCATATATTTT. Its translation is CASRRQGGGNTIYF. The J gene is TRBJ1-3, the V gene TRBV2; maybe TRBD1 (5 bases). The CDR3 runs 14 residues. V was trimmed by 6 bases and J by 4 bases, leaving 13 bases between them. Per germline, CDR1 SNHLY and CDR2 FYNNEI.

V gene TRBV27 combines with J gene TRBJ2-7; D is uncertain. There are 9 residues in the CDR3. Germline V gene lookup returns CDR1 MNHEY and CDR2 SMNVEV (reference sequence). V was pared by 11 bases and J by 3 bases, with 5 bases between. This CDR3 reads CAGFYEQYF. CDR3 coding DNA: TGTGCCGGCTTCTACGAGCAGTACTTC.

The chain couples TRBV6-5 to TRBJ1-2; no definite D call. V shed 4 bases and J shed 5 bases, with 11 bases lying between them. Germline V gene sequence: CDR1 MNHEY, CDR2 SVGAGI. CDR3 size: 13 residues. The DNA of the CDR3 is TGTGCCAGCAGTTCCACAGCGGGTTATGGCTACACCTTC. Protein sequence: CASSSTAGYGYTF.